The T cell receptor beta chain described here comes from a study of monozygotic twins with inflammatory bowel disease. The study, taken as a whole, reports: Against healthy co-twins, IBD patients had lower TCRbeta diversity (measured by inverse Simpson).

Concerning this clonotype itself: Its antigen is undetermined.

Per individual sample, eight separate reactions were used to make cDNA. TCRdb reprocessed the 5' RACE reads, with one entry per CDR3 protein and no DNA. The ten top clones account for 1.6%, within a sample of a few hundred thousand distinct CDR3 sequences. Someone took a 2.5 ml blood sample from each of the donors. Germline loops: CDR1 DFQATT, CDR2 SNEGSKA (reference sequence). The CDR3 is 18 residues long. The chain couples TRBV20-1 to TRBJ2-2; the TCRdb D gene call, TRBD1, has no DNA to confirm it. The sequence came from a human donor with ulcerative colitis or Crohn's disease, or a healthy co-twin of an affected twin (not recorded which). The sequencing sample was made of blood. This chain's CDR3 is CSAKRPLGQGETPGELFF.